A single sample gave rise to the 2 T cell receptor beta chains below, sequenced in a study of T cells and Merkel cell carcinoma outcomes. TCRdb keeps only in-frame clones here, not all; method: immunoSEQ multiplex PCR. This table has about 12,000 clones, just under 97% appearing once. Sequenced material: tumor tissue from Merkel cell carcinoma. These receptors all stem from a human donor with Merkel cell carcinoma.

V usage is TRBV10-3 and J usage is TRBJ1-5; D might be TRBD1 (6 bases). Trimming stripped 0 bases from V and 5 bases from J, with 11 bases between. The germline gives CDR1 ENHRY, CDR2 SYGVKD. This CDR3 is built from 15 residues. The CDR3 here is CAISESTGWDQPQHF. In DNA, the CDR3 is TGTGCCATCAGTGAGTCCACAGGGTGGGATCAGCCCCAGCATTTT.

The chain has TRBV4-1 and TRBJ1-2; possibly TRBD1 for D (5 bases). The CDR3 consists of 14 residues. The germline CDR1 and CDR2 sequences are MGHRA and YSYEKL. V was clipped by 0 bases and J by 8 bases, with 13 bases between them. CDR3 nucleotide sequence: TGCGCCAGCAGCCAAGAAAACAGGATGAGCGGCTACACCTTC. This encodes CASSQENRMSGYTF.